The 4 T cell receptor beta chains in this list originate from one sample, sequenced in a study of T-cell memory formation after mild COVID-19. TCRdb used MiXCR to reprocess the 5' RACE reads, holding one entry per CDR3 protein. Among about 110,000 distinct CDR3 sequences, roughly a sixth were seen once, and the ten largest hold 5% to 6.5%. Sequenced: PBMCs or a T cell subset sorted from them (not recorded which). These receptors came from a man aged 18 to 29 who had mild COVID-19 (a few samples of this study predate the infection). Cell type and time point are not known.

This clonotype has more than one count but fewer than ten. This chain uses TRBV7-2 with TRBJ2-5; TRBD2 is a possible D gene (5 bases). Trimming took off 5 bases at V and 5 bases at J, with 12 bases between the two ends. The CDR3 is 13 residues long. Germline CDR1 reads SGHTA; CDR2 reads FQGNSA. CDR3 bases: TGTGCCAGCAGCAGGGAGCGCCGGGAGACCCAGTACTTC. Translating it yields CASSRERRETQYF. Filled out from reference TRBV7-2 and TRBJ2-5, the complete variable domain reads GAGVSQSPSNKVTEKGKDVELRCDPISGHTALYWYRQSLGQGLEFLIYFQGNSAPDKSGLPSDRFSAERTGGSVSTLTIQRTQQEDSAVYLCASSRERRETQYFGPGTRLLVL.

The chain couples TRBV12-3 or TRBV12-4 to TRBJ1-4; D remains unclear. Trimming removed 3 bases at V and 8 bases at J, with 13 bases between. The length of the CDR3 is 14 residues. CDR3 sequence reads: CASSFSQVGEKLFF. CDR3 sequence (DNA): TGTGCCAGCAGTTTCTCCCAGGTAGGGGAAAAACTGTTTTTT.

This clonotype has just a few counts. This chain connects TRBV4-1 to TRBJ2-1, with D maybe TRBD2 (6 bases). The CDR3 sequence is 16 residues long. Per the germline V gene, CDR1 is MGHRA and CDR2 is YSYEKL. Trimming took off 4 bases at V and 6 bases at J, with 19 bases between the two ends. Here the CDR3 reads CASSRTGRSGPNEQFF. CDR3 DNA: TGCGCCAGCAGCCGAACCGGGCGAAGCGGGCCCAATGAGCAGTTCTTC.

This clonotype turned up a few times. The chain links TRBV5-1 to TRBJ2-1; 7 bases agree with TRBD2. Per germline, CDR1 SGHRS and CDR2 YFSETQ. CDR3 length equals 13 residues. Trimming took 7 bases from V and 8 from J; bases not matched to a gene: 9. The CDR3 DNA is TGCGCCAGCCGGACTAGGGAGGTCGATGAGCAGTTCTTC. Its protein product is CASRTREVDEQFF.